This T cell receptor (beta chain) emerged from a study of OX40 agonist ivuxolimab in advanced cancers. Study summary: Of the participants, more than 35% had some prior anti-PD-1, anti-PD-L1 or anti-CTLA-4 therapy, which was allowed.

The CDR3 is 13 residues long. From germline, CDR1 is MDHEN and CDR2 SYDVKM. Trimming removed 6 bases from V and 7 bases from J, with 15 bases in between. Assay used: immunoSEQ multiplex PCR; TCRdb lists only in-frame clones, some missing. The table has under 45,000 clones, around three quarters seen once; the top ten hold approximately 17%. The J gene is TRBJ1-1, the V gene TRBV28, with D unresolved. The TCR was taken from an adult with an advanced solid tumor such as melanoma, head and neck, liver or kidney cancer. The input for sequencing was CD4+ or CD8+ T cells sorted from blood, taken in a trial of the OX40 agonist ivuxolimab. DNA of the CDR3: TGTGCCAGCAGCCCGGCCAGGCCCCTTGAAGCTTTCTTT. As protein: CASSPARPLEAFF.